This T cell receptor beta chain was sequenced for a study of CD8+ T cells in alopecia areata. The wider study: Severity scoring for treated patients was based on the percentage of affected scalp area.

Concerning this clone: Distinct nucleotide sequences in the sample also encode this CDR3.

Regarding treatment: oral pan-JAK inhibitor, 5-10 mg twice daily. Alopecia areata patients provided lesional scalp punch biopsies and peripheral blood, both collected for the study. RNA extraction was followed by reverse transcription into cDNA, which acted as the sequencing template. This table comes from immunoSEQ multiplex PCR, and its TCRdb copy is limited to in-frame clones, with some not included. This table holds fewer than 110,000 clones, 85% to 90% found once. Germline lookup yields CDR1 LNHDA and CDR2 SQIVND (reference sequence). There are 13 residues in the CDR3. V lost 4 bases, J lost 3 bases, and 2 bases stayed unmatched.

This sequence joins TRBV19 and TRBJ2-7, with 8 bases that match TRBD1. The sample in question was CD8+ T cells sorted from blood, obtained between weeks 30 and 35, from a patient treated with tofacitinib. The origin of this receptor is a human donor with alopecia areata. The CDR3 DNA is TGTGCCAGTAGTACTGGACAGGGCTACGAGCAGTACTTC. This gives the protein CASSTGQGYEQYF.